The next 6 T cell receptor beta chains were all read from a single sample in a study of tissue T cells after allogeneic stem cell transplantation. Time point meaning: mouse harvest day 14 after allogeneic transplant. Each mouse received 10^7 T-cell-depleted marrow cells plus 10^6 splenic CD5+ T cells by tail vein. This table comes from immunoSEQ multiplex PCR, and its TCRdb copy is limited to in-frame clones, with some not included. The sample has around 2,000 clones; approximately 49% are singletons. The sequencing sample was made of gut tissue. Every receptor here comes from a female BALB/c mouse given C57BL/6 T cells with graft-versus-host disease after an allogeneic hematopoietic cell transplant.

A remark on this clone: The gene symbols are mouse symbols. With the read ending 1 residue before the CDR3 end, the germline J gene is used to fill in that end. V and J are TRBV31 and TRBJ2-5; TRBD1 matches 7 bases. This CDR3 has 13 amino acids. V lost 1 base to trimming and J lost 5 bases; unmatched junction nucleotides: 3. Germline V gene data show CDR1 as GKSSPN and CDR2 as SITVG. The covered CDR3 bases are TGTGCCTGGAGTCACAGGGGAGGAGACACCCAGTAC. This encodes CAWSHRGGDTQY. The entire CDR3 protein reads CAWSHRGGDTQYF. The whole variable domain, remainder taken from reference TRBV31 and TRBJ2-5, is AQTIHQWPVAEIKAVGSPLSLGCTIKGKSSPNLYWYWQATGGTLQQLFYSITVGQVESVVQLNLSASRPKDDQFILSTEKLLLSHSGFYLCAWSHRGGDTQYFGPGTRLLVL.

Turning to this clone: Gene names and germline refer to mouse. The read terminates 1 residue ahead of where the CDR3 ends, so the germline J gene completes it. V usage is TRBV3 and J usage is TRBJ2-5; D remains unclear. The germline V gene has CDR1 SNHLY and CDR2 FYNGKV (reference sequence). The CDR3 totals 11 residues. V was clipped by 2 bases and J by 6 bases, with 3 bases between them. CDR3 amino acids: CASSLRDTQYF. CDR3 DNA, as far as it was read: TGTGCCAGCAGCTTAAGGGACACCCAGTAC. Full variable domain (remainder filled in from reference TRBV3 and TRBJ2-5): GPKVLQIPSHQIIDMGQMVTLNCDPVSNHLYFYWYKQILGQQMEFLVNFYNGKVMEKSKLFKDQFSVERPDGSYFTLKIQPTALEDSAVYFCASSLRDTQYFGPGTRLLVL.

With regard to this clone: The genes are named according to mouse. The DNA ends 1 residue before the CDR3 does, and the rest of the CDR3 is filled in from the germline J gene. V is TRBV5 and J is TRBJ2-2, with 9 positions matching TRBD1. Unmatched junction bases numbered 6, after V lost 2 bases and J lost 5 bases. This CDR3 has 16 amino acids. Germline CDR1 is LGHNA and CDR2 is YNLKQL (reference sequence). The sequenced part of the CDR3 DNA is TGTGCCAGCAGCCAACGGACAGGGGACGGGACCGGGCAGCTCTAC. This sequence encodes CASSQRTGDGTGQLY. The whole CDR3 protein is CASSQRTGDGTGQLYF.

About this clone: Gene names follow the mouse nomenclature. The observed sequence ends 1 residue before the CDR3 terminus, with the missing tail filled in from the germline J gene. This chain connects TRBV26 to TRBJ1-2; a possible D gene is TRBD1 (5 bases). Between the trimmed V and J ends, which lost 2 bases and 1 base, there was a span of 8 bases. This CDR3 comprises 14 residues. Germline V CDR1 and CDR2: KGHPV, FQNQEV (reference sequence). This CDR3 reads CASSLEGRNSDYTF. The CDR3 DNA, read in part, is TGTGCCAGCAGTCTGGAGGGGAGAAACTCCGACTACACC.

This clone was recorded once. Gene names refer to mouse genes. From the germline J gene comes the end of the CDR3, since the read stops 1 residue before it. The V and J genes are TRBV26 and TRBJ2-4, with D perhaps TRBD1 (6 bases). Trimming removed 6 bases from V and 2 bases from J, with 12 bases in between. Germline V gives CDR1 KGHPV, CDR2 FQNQEV (reference sequence). The CDR3 totals 14 residues. The sequenced part of the CDR3 DNA is TGTGCCAGCAGCCTTGGGACATATCAAAACACCTTGTAC. Translation gives CASSLGTYQNTLY. The full CDR3 protein reads CASSLGTYQNTLYF.

A word on this clone: Gene names refer to mouse genes. The read finishes 1 residue shy of the CDR3 end, and the germline J gene is used to complete it. The chain couples TRBV19 to TRBJ2-2, with 10 bases fitting TRBD2. Unmatched junction bases numbered 2, after V lost 4 bases and J lost 2 bases. This CDR3 is 15 amino acids long. Germline V CDR1 and CDR2: FNHDT, SITEND (reference sequence). The part of the CDR3 DNA that was read is TGTGCCAGCAGTCCGGGACTGGGGAACACCGGGCAGCTCTAC. This translates into CASSPGLGNTGQLY. The CDR3 as a whole reads CASSPGLGNTGQLYF.